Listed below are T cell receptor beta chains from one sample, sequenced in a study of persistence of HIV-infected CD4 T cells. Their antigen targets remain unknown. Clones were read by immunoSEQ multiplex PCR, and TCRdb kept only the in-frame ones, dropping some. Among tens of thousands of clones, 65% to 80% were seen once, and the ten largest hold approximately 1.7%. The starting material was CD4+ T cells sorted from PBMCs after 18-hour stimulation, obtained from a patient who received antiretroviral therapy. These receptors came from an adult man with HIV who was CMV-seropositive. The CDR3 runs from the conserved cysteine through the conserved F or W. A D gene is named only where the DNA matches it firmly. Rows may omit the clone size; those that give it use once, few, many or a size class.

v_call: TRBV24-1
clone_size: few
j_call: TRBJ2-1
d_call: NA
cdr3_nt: TGTGCCACCAGTGTACAGGGATTTGGTGAGCAGTTCTTC
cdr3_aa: CATSVQGFGEQFF

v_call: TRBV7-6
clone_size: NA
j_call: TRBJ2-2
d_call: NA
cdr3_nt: TGTGCCAGCAGCTCCAAGGCCCTAGCGAACACCGGGGAGCTGTTTTTT
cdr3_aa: CASSSKALANTGELFF

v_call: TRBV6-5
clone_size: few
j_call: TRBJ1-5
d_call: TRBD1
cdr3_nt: TGTGCCAGCAGTTACTCGTGGGCAGGGGGTCAGCCCCAGCATTTT
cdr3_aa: CASSYSWAGGQPQHF

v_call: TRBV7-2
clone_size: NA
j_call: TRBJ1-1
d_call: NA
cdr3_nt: TGTGCCAGCAGTCAAGGGGGGAACACTGAAGCTTTCTTT
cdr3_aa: CASSQGGNTEAFF

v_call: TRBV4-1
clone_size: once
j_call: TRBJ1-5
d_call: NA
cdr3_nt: TGCGCCAGCAGCCCAGATACAGGGAGGCCCCAGCATTTT
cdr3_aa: CASSPDTGRPQHF

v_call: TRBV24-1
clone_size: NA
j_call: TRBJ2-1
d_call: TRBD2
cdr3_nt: TGTGCCACCAGTGATCGTACTAGCGGGGGGCGAGTCGATGAGCAGTTCTTC
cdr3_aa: CATSDRTSGGRVDEQFF

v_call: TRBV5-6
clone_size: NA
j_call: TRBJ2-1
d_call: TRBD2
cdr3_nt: TGTGCCAGCAGGGGACTAGCGGGGAATGAGCAGTTCTTC
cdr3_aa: CASRGLAGNEQFF

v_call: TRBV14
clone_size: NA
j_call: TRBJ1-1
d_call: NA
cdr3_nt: TGTGCCAGCAGCCCGCAAGGGACGCCGGGAACGACTGAAGCTTTCTTT
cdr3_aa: CASSPQGTPGTTEAFF

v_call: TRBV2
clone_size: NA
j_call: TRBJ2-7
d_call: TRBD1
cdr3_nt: TGTGCCAGCAGTGATGAAGGGACAGGGAACAACGAGCAGTACTTC
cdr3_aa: CASSDEGTGNNEQYF

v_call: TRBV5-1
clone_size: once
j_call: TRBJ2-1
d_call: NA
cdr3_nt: TGCGCCAGCATACCCGAACCGAGCTCCTACAATGAGCAGTTCTTC
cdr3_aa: CASIPEPSSYNEQFF

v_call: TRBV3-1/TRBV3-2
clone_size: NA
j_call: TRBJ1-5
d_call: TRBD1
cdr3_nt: TGTGCCAGCAGCCAGGGGACAGGGACAGAACAGCCCCAGCATTTT
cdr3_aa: CASSQGTGTEQPQHF

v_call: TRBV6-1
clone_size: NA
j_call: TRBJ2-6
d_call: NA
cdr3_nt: TGTGCCAGCAGTGAAAGAGTAACTGGGGCCAACGTCCTGACTTTC
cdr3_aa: CASSERVTGANVLTF

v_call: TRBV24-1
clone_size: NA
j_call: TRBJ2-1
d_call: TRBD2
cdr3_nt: TGTGCCACCAGTGACCCCGGGGGGAGAAGCAATGAGCAGTTCTTC
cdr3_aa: CATSDPGGRSNEQFF